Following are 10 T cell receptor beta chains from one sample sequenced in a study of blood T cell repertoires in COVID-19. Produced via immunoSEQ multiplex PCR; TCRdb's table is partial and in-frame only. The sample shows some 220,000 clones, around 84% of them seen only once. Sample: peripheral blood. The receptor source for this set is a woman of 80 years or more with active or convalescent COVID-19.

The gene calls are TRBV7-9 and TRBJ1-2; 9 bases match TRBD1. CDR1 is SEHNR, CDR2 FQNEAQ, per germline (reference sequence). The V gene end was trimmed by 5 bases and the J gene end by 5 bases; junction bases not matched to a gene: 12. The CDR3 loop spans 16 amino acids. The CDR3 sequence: CASSKWDRAFSYGYTF. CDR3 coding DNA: TGTGCCAGCAGCAAGTGGGACAGGGCATTTTCGTATGGCTACACCTTC.

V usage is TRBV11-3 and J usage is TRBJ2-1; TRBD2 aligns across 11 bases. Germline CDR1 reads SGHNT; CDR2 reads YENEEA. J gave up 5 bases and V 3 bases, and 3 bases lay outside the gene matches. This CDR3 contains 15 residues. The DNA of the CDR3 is TGTGCCAGCAGCTTTAGCGGGGGGGCGAACAATGAGCAGTTCTTC. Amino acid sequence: CASSFSGGANNEQFF.

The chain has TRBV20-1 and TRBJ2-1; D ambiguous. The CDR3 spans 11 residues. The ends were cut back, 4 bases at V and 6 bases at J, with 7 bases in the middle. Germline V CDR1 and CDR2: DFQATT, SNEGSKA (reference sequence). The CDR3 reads CSAKASNEQFF. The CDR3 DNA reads TGCAGTGCTAAAGCTAGCAATGAGCAGTTCTTC.

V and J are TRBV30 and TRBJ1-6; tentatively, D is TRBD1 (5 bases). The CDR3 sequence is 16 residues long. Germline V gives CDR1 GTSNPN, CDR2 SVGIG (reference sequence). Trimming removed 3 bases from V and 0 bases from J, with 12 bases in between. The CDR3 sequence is CAWRGLLSSYNSPLHF. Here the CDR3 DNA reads TGTGCCTGGAGGGGACTCTTGAGCTCCTATAATTCACCCCTCCACTTT. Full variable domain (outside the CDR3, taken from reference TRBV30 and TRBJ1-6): SQTIHQWPATLVQPVGSPLSLECTVEGTSNPNLYWYRQAAGRGLQLLFYSVGIGQISSEVPQNLSASRPQDRQFILSSKKLLLSDSGFYLCAWRGLLSSYNSPLHFGNGTRLTVT.

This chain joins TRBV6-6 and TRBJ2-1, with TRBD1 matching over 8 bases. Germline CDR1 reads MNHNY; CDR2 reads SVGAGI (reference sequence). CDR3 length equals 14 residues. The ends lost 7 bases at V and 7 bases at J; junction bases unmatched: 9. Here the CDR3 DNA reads TGTGCCAGCACTGTAACAGGGGGAAGGAATGAGCAGTTCTTC. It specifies CASTVTGGRNEQFF.

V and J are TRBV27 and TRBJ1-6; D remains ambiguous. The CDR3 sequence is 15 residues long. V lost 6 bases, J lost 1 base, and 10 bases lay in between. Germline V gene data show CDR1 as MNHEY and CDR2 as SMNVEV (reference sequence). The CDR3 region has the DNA TGTGCCAGCAGCCCTCGGAGTTCCTATAATTCACCCCTCCACTTT. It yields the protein CASSPRSSYNSPLHF.

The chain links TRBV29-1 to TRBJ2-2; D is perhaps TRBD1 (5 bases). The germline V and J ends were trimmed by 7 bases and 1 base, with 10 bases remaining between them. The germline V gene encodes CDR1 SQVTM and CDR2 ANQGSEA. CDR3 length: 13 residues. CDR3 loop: CSGTGQNTGELFF. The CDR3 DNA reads TGCAGCGGCACAGGACAGAACACCGGGGAGCTGTTTTTT.

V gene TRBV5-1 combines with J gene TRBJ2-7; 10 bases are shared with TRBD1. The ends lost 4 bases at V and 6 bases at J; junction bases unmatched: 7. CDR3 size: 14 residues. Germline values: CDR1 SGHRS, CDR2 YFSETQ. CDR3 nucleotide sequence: TGCGCCAGCAGCACCGGACAGGGGGAAAGCGAGCAGTACTTC. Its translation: CASSTGQGESEQYF.

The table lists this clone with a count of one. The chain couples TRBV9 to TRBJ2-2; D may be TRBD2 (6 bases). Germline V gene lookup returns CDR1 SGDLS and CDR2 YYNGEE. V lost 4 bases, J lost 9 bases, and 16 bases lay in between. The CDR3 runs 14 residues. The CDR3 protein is CASSRSLAERELFF. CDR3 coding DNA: TGTGCCAGCAGCCGATCACTAGCAGAAAGGGAGCTGTTTTTT.

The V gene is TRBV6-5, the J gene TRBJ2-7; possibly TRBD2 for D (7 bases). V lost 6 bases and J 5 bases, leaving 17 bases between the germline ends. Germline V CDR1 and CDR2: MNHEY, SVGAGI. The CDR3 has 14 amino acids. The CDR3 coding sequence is TGTGCCAGCAGCAACCCTCGGGGGGCCCACGAGCAGTACTTC. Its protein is CASSNPRGAHEQYF.